This T cell receptor (beta chain) derives from a study of blood T cell repertoires in COVID-19. This CDR3 has 18 amino acids. Germline lookup yields CDR1 SGHRS and CDR2 YFSETQ. Trimming took 0 bases from V and 0 from J; bases not matched to a gene: 9. The authors' processing: The assay estimated nucleated cells by amplifying reference gene primers. TCRdb's table, derived via immunoSEQ multiplex PCR, lists solely in-frame clones and lacks some. That table gives V, J and clone size, and the DNA gave D and trimming. The profile covers around 140,000 clones, with approximately 82% appearing a single time and 9.5% to 13% taken by the ten largest.

The V gene is TRBV5-1, the J gene TRBJ1-3; TRBD1 aligns across 7 bases. The source material was peripheral blood. The TCR comes from a man in his sixties with active or convalescent COVID-19. The CDR3 region is CASSLDLTRGNSGNTIYF. CDR3 nucleotides: TGCGCCAGCAGCTTGGATTTAACCAGGGGGAACTCTGGAAACACCATATATTTT.